This T cell receptor (beta chain) derives from a study of blood T cells in healthy people across ages. Study observations and caveats: The donors' CMV status was not determined, possibly confounding changes in expanded clonotypes.

A second PCR of about 7 to 12 cycles used a sample-barcoded 5' primer and a J-beta primer mix. A template-switch adaptor that had 12 random nucleotides put a tag on each cDNA molecule. TCRdb processed the 5' RACE reads anew with MiXCR; each CDR3 protein has one entry. The table shows fewer than 1.5 million distinct CDR3 sequences, with 40% to 50% occurring only once. To note about this clonotype: What it recognizes is unknown. The junction differs from germline at one of its ends, possibly a read error.

The CDR3 spans 13 residues. J is TRBJ2-3 and V is TRBV12-3 or TRBV12-4; D gene uncertain. This clonotype was sampled from a woman under 30 in good health. Sequences were obtained from blood. CDR3 nucleotide sequence: TGTGCCAGCAGTTTATCCTTAACAGATACGCGGTATTTT. As protein: CASSLSLTDTRYF.